This TCR beta chain was profiled in a study of T cells in Graves' hyperthyroidism and ophthalmopathy. Study as a whole: Peripheral blood was drawn at first diagnosis, prior to all treatment. Study results and caveats: Most thyroid clonotypes with frequency above 0.001 were detected in blood. Median prediction lead before ophthalmopathy onset was around 6.9 months with the model.

A NOSPECS grade of at least 4, a Clinical Activity Score of at least 3 and duration under 3 months were recorded in ophthalmopathy patients. This clonotype was picked up a small number of times. Antigen unknown. Researchers amplified the TCR beta CDR3 regions from RNA transcripts. First-round RT-PCR targeting the TCR CDR3 was performed with the HTBI primer set. TCRdb reprocessed the multiplex PCR reads with MiXCR, giving one entry per CDR3 protein. The sample has about 640,000 distinct CDR3 sequences, under 25% seen once; the top ten hold 30% to 40%. Sequenced input: blood. This TCR came from a man aged 25 to 40 with Graves' ophthalmopathy.

The CDR3 sequence is CASTREYFNEQFF. Here the CDR3 DNA reads TGTGCCAGCACGAGGGAGTACTTCAATGAGCAGTTCTTC. The V call is TRBV6-1, the J call TRBJ2-1; the D gene is possibly TRBD2 (5 bases). The CDR3 has 13 residues. V was cut by 7 bases and J by 6 bases, with 13 bases left in between. Germline V gene sequence: CDR1 MNHNS, CDR2 SASEGT.